The 27 T cell receptor beta chains given below trace back to one sample, sequenced in a study of shared clonotypes between healthy human individuals. TCRdb's table, derived via immunoSEQ multiplex PCR, lists solely in-frame clones and lacks some. The table has more than 2 million clones, roughly 93% seen once. Terminally differentiated effector memory CD45RA+ cells were left out of the naive CD8 fraction, which was CD45RO-negative and positively selected for CCR7. Source material: naive CD8+ T cells from PBMCs. These receptors all stem from a man between 18 and 29 years old in good health. Some clones in this sample may be carry-over from other donors' samples.

The chain uses TRBV2 and TRBJ2-7, with D possibly matching TRBD1 (6 bases). Germline V lookup: CDR1 SNHLY, CDR2 FYNNEI. Trimming took off 5 bases at V and 5 bases at J, with 10 bases between the two ends. This CDR3 is 12 amino acids long. CDR3 protein: CASSLDSDEQYF. The CDR3 bases are TGTGCCAGCAGTCTGGACAGTGACGAGCAGTACTTC. Variable domain in full (rest from reference TRBV2 and TRBJ2-7): EPEVTQTPSHQVTQMGQEVILRCVPISNHLYFYWYRQILGQKVEFLVSFYNNEISEKSEIFDDQFSVERPDGSNFTLKIRSTKLEDSAMYFCASSLDSDEQYFGPGTRLTVT.

The rearrangement links TRBV10-1 to TRBJ2-7; unclear D gene. Looked up from germline, CDR1 is WNHNN and CDR2 is SYGVQD (reference sequence). V was pared by 6 bases and J by 4 bases, with 13 bases between. The CDR3 is 13 residues long. CDR3 bases: TGCGCCAGCAGCCCCTCGTGGGGATACGAGCAGTACTTC. Residues: CASSPSWGYEQYF.

The J gene is TRBJ2-5, the V gene TRBV7-3; D is perhaps TRBD1 (5 bases). The germline V gene encodes CDR1 SGHTA and CDR2 FQGTGA. The V end was cut by 0 bases, the J end by 4 bases, with 15 bases between. The CDR3 contains 16 residues. The CDR3 sequence: CASSLTKGQGSETQYF. The CDR3 DNA is TGTGCCAGCAGCTTAACGAAGGGGCAGGGTTCAGAGACCCAGTACTTC.

This clone was detected once. The rearrangement links TRBV27 to TRBJ1-2, with TRBD1 identical over 7 bases. Losses at the gene ends were 4 bases for V and 5 bases for J; bases not matched to a gene: 7. The germline V gene has CDR1 MNHEY and CDR2 SMNVEV (reference sequence). This CDR3 is built from 14 residues. The CDR3 DNA follows: TGTGCCAGCAGTTCCGGGACAGCCATTTATGGCTACACCTTC. Translating gives CASSSGTAIYGYTF.

The chain couples TRBV2 to TRBJ2-7, with 7 bases fitting TRBD2. With 3 bases clipped from V and 6 bases from J, the junction kept 2 bases outside the gene matches. The CDR3 has 12 residues. CDR1 and CDR2 from the germline V gene are SNHLY and FYNNEI. The CDR3 loop reads CASSDRGGEQYF. CDR3 DNA sequence: TGTGCCAGCAGTGACCGCGGGGGCGAGCAGTACTTC.

The DNA of the CDR3 is TGTGCCAGCCGGGACAGGGGCCACGAGCAGTACTTC. Translation gives CASRDRGHEQYF. The rearrangement links TRBV27 to TRBJ2-7, with 10 bases fitting TRBD1. The CDR3 runs to 12 residues. Losses at the gene ends were 8 bases for V and 5 bases for J; bases not matched to a gene: 3. CDR1 and CDR2 from the germline V gene are MNHEY and SMNVEV (reference sequence).

As concerns this clone: The same CDR3 is also encoded by other DNA sequences in this sample. V gene TRBV5-1 combines with J gene TRBJ2-7; 8 bases match TRBD1. The CDR3 has 14 amino acids. The ends lost 2 bases at V and 0 bases at J; junction bases unmatched: 1. Germline V gene data show CDR1 as SGHRS and CDR2 as YFSETQ. In DNA, the CDR3 is TGCGCCAGCAGCTTTACAGGGGGCTCCTACGAGCAGTACTTC. Translated: CASSFTGGSYEQYF. Using reference TRBV5-1 and TRBJ2-7 for the parts outside the CDR3, the full variable domain is KAGVTQTPRYLIKTRGQQVTLSCSPISGHRSVSWYQQTPGQGLQFLFEYFSETQRNKGNFPGRFSGRQFSNSRSEMNVSTLELGDSALYLCASSFTGGSYEQYFGPGTRLTVT.

The J gene is TRBJ2-3, the V gene TRBV11-3; the D is unclear. The CDR3 sequence is 14 residues long. Trimming cost V 4 bases and J 1 base, with 9 bases left between them. CDR1 SGHNT and CDR2 YENEEA come from the germline V gene. The CDR3 DNA follows: TGTGCCAGCAGCTCGAGACATGGCACAGATACGCAGTATTTT. It encodes CASSSRHGTDTQYF.

The chain links TRBV6-6 to TRBJ1-1, with D perhaps TRBD1 (6 bases). CDR1 and CDR2 from the germline V gene are MNHNY and SVGAGI (reference sequence). Deletions cut 7 bases from V and 0 bases from J, with 9 bases between. This CDR3 has 13 residues. CDR3 sequence (DNA): TGTGCCAGCAACGACAGGTTGAACACTGAAGCTTTCTTT. It codes for CASNDRLNTEAFF.

A note on this clone: The sample contains more than one DNA sequence encoding this CDR3. The genes are TRBV11-2 and TRBJ2-7; weak D call: TRBD2 (6 bases). V was pared by 3 bases and J by 2 bases, with 8 bases between. The V gene's germline CDR1 is SGHAT and CDR2 FQNNGV. This CDR3 is built from 13 residues. The CDR3: CASSFGSPYEQYF. CDR3 nucleotides: TGTGCCAGCAGCTTCGGGAGCCCCTACGAGCAGTACTTC. Combining the CDR3 with reference TRBV11-2 and TRBJ2-7 gives the whole variable domain EAGVAQSPRYKIIEKRQSVAFWCNPISGHATLYWYQQILGQGPKLLIQFQNNGVVDDSQLPKDRFSAERLKGVDSTLKIQPAKLEDSAVYLCASSFGSPYEQYFGPGTRLTVT.

V usage is TRBV9 and J usage is TRBJ2-7; D possibly corresponds to TRBD1 (6 bases). The germline V and J ends were trimmed by 3 bases and 3 bases, with 13 bases remaining between them. The CDR3 is made up of 14 amino acids. The germline V gene encodes CDR1 SGDLS and CDR2 YYNGEE. The CDR3 DNA reads as TGTGCCAGCAGCGCCCCGGACAGCAGCTACGAGCAGTACTTC. Translating gives CASSAPDSSYEQYF.

V and J are TRBV28 and TRBJ1-5; 8 nucleotides align to TRBD1. The V and J ends lost 5 bases and 4 bases, in that order; junction bases with no gene match: 10. Germline CDR1 is MDHEN and CDR2 is SYDVKM. The CDR3 sequence is 16 residues long. The CDR3 loop reads CASSLREDRANQPQHF. CDR3 DNA sequence: TGTGCCAGCAGTCTCCGGGAGGACAGGGCTAATCAGCCCCAGCATTTT.

This chain's CDR3 is CASSLVAGTSYEQYF. For the CDR3, the DNA is TGTGCCAGCAGTTTAGTGGCAGGTACATCCTACGAGCAGTACTTC. The V and J genes are TRBV28 and TRBJ2-7; D unresolved. CDR3 length: 15 residues. The V end lost 2 bases, the J end lost 1 base, and 12 bases lay between the germline ends. Germline V gives CDR1 MDHEN, CDR2 SYDVKM.

V is TRBV28 and J is TRBJ2-7; 7 nucleotides agree with TRBD1. Germline CDR1 MDHEN, CDR2 SYDVKM. The CDR3 contains 17 residues. The trim removed 5 bases at V and 3 bases at J, leaving 16 bases unmatched. CDR3 in DNA: TGTGCCAGCAGTCCACCTCTCGACAGGGAAGGGATCTACGAGCAGTACTTC. Its protein product is CASSPPLDREGIYEQYF.

The chain has TRBV5-5 and TRBJ2-5; 7 nucleotides match TRBD2. Germline loops: CDR1 SGHKS, CDR2 YYEKEE (reference sequence). This CDR3 has 13 residues. Trimming cost V 0 bases and J 7 bases; bases outside gene matches: 3. The chain's CDR3 is CASSLGSGGTQYF. CDR3 DNA sequence: TGTGCCAGCAGCTTGGGCTCGGGGGGGACCCAGTACTTC. Full variable domain (missing parts from reference TRBV5-5 and TRBJ2-5): DAGVTQSPTHLIKTRGQQVTLRCSPISGHKSVSWYQQVLGQGPQFIFQYYEKEERGRGNFPDRFSARQFPNYSSELNVNALLLGDSALYLCASSLGSGGTQYFGPGTRLLVL.

In the case of this clone: This sample also contains other DNA sequences that code for the same CDR3. This chain connects TRBV7-9 to TRBJ2-5, with 9 bases fitting TRBD2. The CDR3 covers 15 residues. The V segment lost 3 bases and the J segment 1 base; nucleotides outside the gene matches: 3. Germline CDR1 and CDR2: SEHNR and FQNEAQ (reference sequence). CDR3 nucleotide sequence: TGTGCCAGCAGCTTGCTAGCGGGGACCCAAGAGACCCAGTACTTC. Its protein product is CASSLLAGTQETQYF.

This clone was observed once. This sample includes further DNA sequences coding for the same CDR3. V is TRBV28 and J is TRBJ2-7; D may correspond to TRBD1 or TRBD2 (5 bases each). The CDR3 spans 14 residues. The V and J ends lost 5 bases and 3 bases respectively, with 14 bases between them. Germline V gene data show CDR1 as MDHEN and CDR2 as SYDVKM. The chain's CDR3 is CASSPRDGVYEQYF. CDR3 nucleotide sequence: TGTGCCAGCAGTCCCCGGGACGGCGTCTACGAGCAGTACTTC.

The rearrangement links TRBV9 to TRBJ2-1; TRBD2 matches at 15 bases. Losses at the gene ends were 4 bases for V and 9 bases for J; bases not matched to a gene: 8. CDR3 length: 16 amino acids. Per the germline V gene, CDR1 is SGDLS and CDR2 is YYNGEE. In nucleotides, the CDR3 is TGTGCCAGCAGCCCCAGGACTAGCGGGAGGGGGGCTGAGCAGTTCTTC. It translates to CASSPRTSGRGAEQFF.

This chain uses TRBV28 with TRBJ1-1, with D possibly being TRBD1 (6 bases). Germline CDR1 and CDR2: MDHEN and SYDVKM. This CDR3 spans 15 amino acids. The V and J ends lost 6 bases and 6 bases respectively, with 20 bases between them. The CDR3 loop reads CASSRRGGGRAEAFF. In DNA, the CDR3 is TGTGCCAGCAGCCGGAGAGGGGGGGGACGCGCTGAAGCTTTCTTT.

The J gene is TRBJ2-3, the V gene TRBV4-1; D not certain. The CDR3 sequence is 15 residues long. CDR1 MGHRA and CDR2 YSYEKL come from the germline V gene. V lost 1 base to trimming and J lost 5 bases, with 13 bases between them. DNA for the CDR3: TGCGCCAGCAGCCAAGGGTTAACTAATAGAGATACGCAGTATTTT. Protein: CASSQGLTNRDTQYF.

The rearrangement uses TRBV27 and TRBJ2-6, with D perhaps TRBD2 (6 bases). This CDR3 region has 16 residues. The V and J ends lost 9 bases and 0 bases respectively, with 15 bases between them. Germline loops: CDR1 MNHEY, CDR2 SMNVEV (reference sequence). CDR3: CASTSPGDSGANVLTF. CDR3 DNA sequence: TGTGCCAGTACATCTCCGGGAGACTCTGGGGCCAACGTCCTGACTTTC.

The chain recombines TRBV4-2 with TRBJ2-1, with TRBD2 as a possible D gene (5 bases). Germline CDR1 LGHNA, CDR2 YNFKEQ. The CDR3 runs to 15 residues. The ends were cut back, 0 bases at V and 8 bases at J, with 14 bases in the middle. CDR3 DNA: TGTGCCAGCAGCCAAGAAATTAAGCTAGCCTATGAGCAGTTCTTC. Protein: CASSQEIKLAYEQFF.

The chain combines TRBV5-6 with TRBJ2-2, with 8 nucleotides matching TRBD2. Germline trimming cut 3 bases from V and 7 bases from J; bases unmatched to any gene: 11. The CDR3 extends over 16 amino acids. Germline assignment: CDR1 SGHDT and CDR2 YYEEEE. CDR3 bases: TGTGCCAGCAGCTGGGGAACAGCGGGAGTGCACGGGGAGCTGTTTTTT. Translated, it gives CASSWGTAGVHGELFF. Full variable domain (rest looked up from reference TRBV5-6 and TRBJ2-2): DAGVTQSPTHLIKTRGQQVTLRCSPKSGHDTVSWYQQALGQGPQFIFQYYEEEERQRGNFPDRFSGHQFPNYSSELNVNALLLGDSALYLCASSWGTAGVHGELFFGEGSRLTVL.

This clone has a single count. V usage is TRBV19 and J usage is TRBJ2-2; TRBD1 aligns across 9 bases. The CDR3 extends over 20 amino acids. The J segment lost 3 bases and the V segment lost 5 bases, leaving 19 bases of the junction unmatched. Germline V gene data show CDR1 as LNHDA and CDR2 as SQIVND (reference sequence). The CDR3 sequence is CASSFAPGQGLYLDTGELFF. Written as DNA, the CDR3 is TGTGCCAGTAGTTTCGCTCCGGGACAGGGTTTGTACCTGGACACCGGGGAGCTGTTTTTT.

The CDR3 here is CASSFYTEGLAYFTDTQYF. CDR3 in DNA: TGTGCCAGCAGTTTCTATACCGAGGGACTAGCTTACTTCACAGATACGCAGTATTTT. The chain couples TRBV28 to TRBJ2-3; 9 nucleotides match TRBD2. The trim removed 3 bases at V and 2 bases at J, leaving 15 bases unmatched. The germline gives CDR1 MDHEN, CDR2 SYDVKM. There are 19 residues in the CDR3.

This clone is a singleton in its sample. The chain has TRBV2 and TRBJ2-3; 10 bases are a match to TRBD2. The CDR3 is made up of 15 amino acids. V lost 10 bases, J lost 7 bases, and 14 bases stayed unmatched. The germline V gene has CDR1 SNHLY and CDR2 FYNNEI. The CDR3 DNA reads TGTGCCACCCCCGAGGCTAGCGGGAGTTCCTATACGCAGTATTTT. Its protein product is CATPEASGSSYTQYF. Complete variable domain (other parts from reference TRBV2 and TRBJ2-3): EPEVTQTPSHQVTQMGQEVILRCVPISNHLYFYWYRQILGQKVEFLVSFYNNEISEKSEIFDDQFSVERPDGSNFTLKIRSTKLEDSAMYFCATPEASGSSYTQYFGPGTRLTVL.

CDR3 amino acids: CASSYSRGLSNTEAFF. The CDR3 DNA is TGTGCCAGCAGTTACTCCCGGGGATTATCGAACACTGAAGCTTTCTTT. The gene calls are TRBV6-5 and TRBJ1-1; no definite D call. The CDR3 contains 16 residues. Germline CDR1 is MNHEY and CDR2 is SVGAGI. Trimming shortened V by 0 bases and J by 1 base, and 12 bases separated the two germline ends.